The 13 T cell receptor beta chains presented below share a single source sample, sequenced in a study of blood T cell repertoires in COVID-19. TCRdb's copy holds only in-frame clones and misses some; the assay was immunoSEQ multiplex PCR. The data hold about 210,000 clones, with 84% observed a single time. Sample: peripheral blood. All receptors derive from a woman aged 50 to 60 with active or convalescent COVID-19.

Here the CDR3 DNA reads TGTGCCAGCAGCTTTTTTGGTAGCGGGAGGCCCCCCGCGGGGGAGACCCAGTACTTC. This gives the protein CASSFFGSGRPPAGETQYF. This sequence joins TRBV12-1 and TRBJ2-5; TRBD2 is the table's D call and was not checked against the DNA. TRBV12-1 is a known pseudogene. This CDR3 spans 19 amino acids.

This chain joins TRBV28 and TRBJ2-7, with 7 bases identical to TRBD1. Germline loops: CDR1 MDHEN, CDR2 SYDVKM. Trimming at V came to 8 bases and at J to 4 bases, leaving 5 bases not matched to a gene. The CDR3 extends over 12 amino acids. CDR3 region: CASAGTVYEQYF. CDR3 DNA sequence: TGTGCCAGCGCCGGGACAGTATACGAGCAGTACTTC.

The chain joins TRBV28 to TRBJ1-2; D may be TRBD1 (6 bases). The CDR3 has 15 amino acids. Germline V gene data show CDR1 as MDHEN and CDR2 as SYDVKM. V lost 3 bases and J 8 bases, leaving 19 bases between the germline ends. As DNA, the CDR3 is TGTGCCAGCAGTTTGTGGGCAGGGGAGAATAGGGGCTACACCTTC. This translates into CASSLWAGENRGYTF.

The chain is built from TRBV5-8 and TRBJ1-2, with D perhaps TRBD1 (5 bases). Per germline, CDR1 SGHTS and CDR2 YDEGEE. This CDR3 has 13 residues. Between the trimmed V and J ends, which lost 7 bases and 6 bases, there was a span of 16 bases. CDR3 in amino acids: CASYRQGPHGYTF. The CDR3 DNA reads TGTGCCAGCTATCGCCAGGGCCCTCATGGCTACACCTTC.

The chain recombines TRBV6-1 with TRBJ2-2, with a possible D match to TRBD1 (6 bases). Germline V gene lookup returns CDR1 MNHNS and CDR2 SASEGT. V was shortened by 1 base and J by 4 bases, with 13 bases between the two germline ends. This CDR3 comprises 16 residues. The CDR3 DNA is TGTGCCAGCAGTGAAGAGGTCAGGGGCTTCACCGGGGAGCTGTTTTTT. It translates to CASSEEVRGFTGELFF.

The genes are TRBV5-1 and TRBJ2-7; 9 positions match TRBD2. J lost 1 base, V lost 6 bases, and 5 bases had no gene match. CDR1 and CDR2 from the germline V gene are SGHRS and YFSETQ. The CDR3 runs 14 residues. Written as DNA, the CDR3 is TGCGCCAGCACTGACCTAGCGGGGTCCTACGAGCAGTACTTC. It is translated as CASTDLAGSYEQYF. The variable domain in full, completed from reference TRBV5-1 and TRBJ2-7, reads KAGVTQTPRYLIKTRGQQVTLSCSPISGHRSVSWYQQTPGQGLQFLFEYFSETQRNKGNFPGRFSGRQFSNSRSEMNVSTLELGDSALYLCASTDLAGSYEQYFGPGTRLTVT.

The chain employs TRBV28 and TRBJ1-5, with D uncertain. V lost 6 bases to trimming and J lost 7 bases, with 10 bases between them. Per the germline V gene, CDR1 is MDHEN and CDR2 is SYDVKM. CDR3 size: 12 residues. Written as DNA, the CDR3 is TGTGCCAGCAGCTACCCCAGGCAGCCCCAGCATTTT. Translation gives CASSYPRQPQHF.

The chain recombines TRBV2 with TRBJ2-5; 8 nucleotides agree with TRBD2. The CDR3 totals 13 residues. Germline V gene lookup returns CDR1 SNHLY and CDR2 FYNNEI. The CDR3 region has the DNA TGTGCGACGGGGGGGGGAACGGGAGAGACCCAGTACTTC. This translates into CATGGGTGETQYF.

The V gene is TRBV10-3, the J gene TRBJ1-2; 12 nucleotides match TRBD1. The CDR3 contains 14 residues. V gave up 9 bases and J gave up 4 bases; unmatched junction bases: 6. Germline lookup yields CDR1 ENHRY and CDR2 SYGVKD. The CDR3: CAMSEGQGAYGYTF. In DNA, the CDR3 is TGTGCCATGAGCGAGGGACAGGGGGCCTATGGCTACACCTTC.

CDR3: CASSFLTDTDTQYF. As DNA, the CDR3 is TGTGCCAGCAGTTTCCTGACAGACACAGATACGCAGTATTTT. This chain links TRBV6-5 with TRBJ2-3; D is possibly TRBD1 (5 bases). V was pared by 4 bases and J by 2 bases, with 10 bases between. The CDR3 sequence is 14 residues long. Germline V lookup: CDR1 MNHEY, CDR2 SVGAGI.

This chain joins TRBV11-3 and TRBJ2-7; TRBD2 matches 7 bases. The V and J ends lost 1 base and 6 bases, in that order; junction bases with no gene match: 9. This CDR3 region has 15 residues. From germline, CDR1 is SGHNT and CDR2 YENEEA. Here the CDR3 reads CASSLGGPAGCEQYV. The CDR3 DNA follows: TGTGCCAGCAGCTTAGGCGGGCCAGCGGGGTGCGAGCAGTACGTC.

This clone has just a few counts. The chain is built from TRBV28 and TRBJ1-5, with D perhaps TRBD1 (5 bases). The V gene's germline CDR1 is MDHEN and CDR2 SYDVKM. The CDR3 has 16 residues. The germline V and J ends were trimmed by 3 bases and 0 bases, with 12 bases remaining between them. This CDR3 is CASSFRGGNSNQPQHF. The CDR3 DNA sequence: TGTGCCAGCAGTTTTCGGGGGGGGAATAGCAATCAGCCCCAGCATTTT.

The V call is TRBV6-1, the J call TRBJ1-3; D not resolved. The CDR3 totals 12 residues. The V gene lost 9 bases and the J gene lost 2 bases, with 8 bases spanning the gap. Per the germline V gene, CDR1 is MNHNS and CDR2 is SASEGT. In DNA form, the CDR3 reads TGTGCCAGTGGGAGTCCTGGAAACACCATATATTTT. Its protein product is CASGSPGNTIYF.